This TCR beta chain was sequenced for a study of shared clonotypes between healthy human individuals. The assay was immunoSEQ multiplex PCR, and TCRdb's table has in-frame clones only and misses some. The table includes millions of clones, 90% to 95% detected once. The germline CDR1 and CDR2 sequences are SGHNT and YYREEE (reference sequence). The junction had 7 bases not matched to a gene; V was cut back by 4 bases and J by 2 bases. The CDR3 spans 15 residues. The sample comprised naive CD4+ T cells sorted from blood. Sample subset: CD45RA+ positively selected. This receptor was obtained from a man between 18 and 29 years old in good health. The chain has TRBV5-4 and TRBJ2-3; 7 nucleotides align to TRBD2. CDR3 residues: CASSPRGVATDTQYF. The CDR3 region has the DNA TGTGCCAGCAGCCCCCGGGGGGTAGCCACAGATACGCAGTATTTT.